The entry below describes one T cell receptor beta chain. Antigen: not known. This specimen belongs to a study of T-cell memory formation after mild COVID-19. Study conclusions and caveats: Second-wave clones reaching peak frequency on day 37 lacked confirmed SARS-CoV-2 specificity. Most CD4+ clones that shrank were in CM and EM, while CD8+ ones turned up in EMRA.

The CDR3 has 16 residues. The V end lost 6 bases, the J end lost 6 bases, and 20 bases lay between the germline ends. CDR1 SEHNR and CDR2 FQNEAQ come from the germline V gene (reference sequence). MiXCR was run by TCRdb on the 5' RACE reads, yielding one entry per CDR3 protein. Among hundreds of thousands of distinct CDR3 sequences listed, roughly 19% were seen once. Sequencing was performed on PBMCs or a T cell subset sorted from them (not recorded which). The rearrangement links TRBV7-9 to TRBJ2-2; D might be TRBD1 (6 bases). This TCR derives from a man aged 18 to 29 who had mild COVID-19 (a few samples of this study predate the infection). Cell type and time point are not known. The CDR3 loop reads CASRKGTLLGAGELFF. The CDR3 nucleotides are TGTGCCAGCAGAAAAGGGACACTTCTAGGCGCCGGGGAGCTGTTTTTT.